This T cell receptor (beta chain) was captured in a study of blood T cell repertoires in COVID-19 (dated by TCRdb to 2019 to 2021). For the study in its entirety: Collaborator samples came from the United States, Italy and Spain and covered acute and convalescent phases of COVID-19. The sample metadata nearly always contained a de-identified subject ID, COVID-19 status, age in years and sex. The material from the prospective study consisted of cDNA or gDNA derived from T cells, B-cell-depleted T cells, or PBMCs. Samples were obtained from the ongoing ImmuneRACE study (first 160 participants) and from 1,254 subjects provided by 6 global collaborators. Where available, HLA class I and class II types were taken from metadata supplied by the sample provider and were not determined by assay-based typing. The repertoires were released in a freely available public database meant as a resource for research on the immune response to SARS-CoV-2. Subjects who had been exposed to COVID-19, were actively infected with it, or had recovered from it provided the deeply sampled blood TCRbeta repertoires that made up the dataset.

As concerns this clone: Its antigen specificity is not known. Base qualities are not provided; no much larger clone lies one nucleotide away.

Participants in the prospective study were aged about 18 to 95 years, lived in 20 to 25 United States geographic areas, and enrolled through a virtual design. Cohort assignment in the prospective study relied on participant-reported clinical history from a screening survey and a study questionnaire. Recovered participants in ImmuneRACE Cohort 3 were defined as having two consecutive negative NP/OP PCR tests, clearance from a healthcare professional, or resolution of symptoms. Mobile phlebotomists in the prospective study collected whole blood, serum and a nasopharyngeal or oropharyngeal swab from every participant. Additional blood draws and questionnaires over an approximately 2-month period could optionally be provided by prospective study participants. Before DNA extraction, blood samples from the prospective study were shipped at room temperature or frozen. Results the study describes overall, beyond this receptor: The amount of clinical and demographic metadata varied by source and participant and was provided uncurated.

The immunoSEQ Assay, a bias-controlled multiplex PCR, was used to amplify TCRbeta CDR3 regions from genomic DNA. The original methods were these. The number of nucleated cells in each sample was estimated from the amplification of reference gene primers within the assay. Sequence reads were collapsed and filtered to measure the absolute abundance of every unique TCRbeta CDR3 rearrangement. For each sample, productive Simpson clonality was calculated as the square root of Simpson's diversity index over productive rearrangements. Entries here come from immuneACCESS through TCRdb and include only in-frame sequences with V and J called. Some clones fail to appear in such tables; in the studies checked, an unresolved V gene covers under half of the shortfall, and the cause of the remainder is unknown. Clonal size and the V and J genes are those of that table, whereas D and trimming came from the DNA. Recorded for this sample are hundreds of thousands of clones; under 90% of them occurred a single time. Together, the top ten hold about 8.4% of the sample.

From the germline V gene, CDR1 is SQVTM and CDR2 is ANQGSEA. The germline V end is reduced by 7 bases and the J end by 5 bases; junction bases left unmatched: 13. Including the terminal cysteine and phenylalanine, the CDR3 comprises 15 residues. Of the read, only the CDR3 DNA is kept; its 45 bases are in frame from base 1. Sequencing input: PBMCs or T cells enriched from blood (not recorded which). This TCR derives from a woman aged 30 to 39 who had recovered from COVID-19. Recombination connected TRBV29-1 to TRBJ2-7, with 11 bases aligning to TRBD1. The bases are TGCAGCGCCTCCAGACGGACAGGGGGCATGGACGAGCAGTACTTC. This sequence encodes CSASRRTGGMDEQYF.